These T cell receptor beta chains were read from a single sample in a study of shared clonotypes between healthy human individuals. Here immunoSEQ multiplex PCR was the method, and the copy in TCRdb shows in-frame clones only, minus some. The table has about 520,000 clones, around 73% seen once; the top ten hold 12%. Sequencing used PBMCs. All receptors derive from a woman in her thirties or forties in good health. Some clones in this sample may be carry-over from other donors' samples. Each CDR3 is given with its conserved first and last residue. Fields, in order: J gene, V gene, clone size, D gene, CDR3 protein, CDR3 DNA. D genes are given only for firm matches. Not all rows give a size; the values are once, few, many and, for expanded clones, a class.

TRBJ2-3 | TRBV5-4 | NA | TRBD1 | CASRPGQRTDTQYF | TGTGCCAGCAGACCGGGACAGCGCACAGATACGCAGTATTTT
TRBJ2-3 | TRBV14 | NA | TRBD2 | CASSQSRGLAEFF | TGTGCCAGCAGCCAATCTAGGGGACTAGCCGAGTTTTTT
TRBJ1-2 | TRBV29-1 | NA | NA | CSVDGGRYGYTF | TGCAGCGTTGACGGGGGTCGGTATGGCTACACCTTC
TRBJ2-1 | TRBV30 | NA | NA | CAWTTGNEQFF | TGTGCCTGGACCACGGGTAATGAGCAGTTCTTC
TRBJ2-2 | TRBV19 | many | TRBD1 | CASTPGDREAGELFF | TGTGCCAGTACTCCTGGGGACAGGGAAGCCGGGGAGCTGTTTTTT
TRBJ2-7 | TRBV6-6 | NA | TRBD2 | CASSPGLAGEWGQYF | TGTGCCAGCAGCCCGGGACTAGCGGGAGAGTGGGGGCAGTACTTC
TRBJ2-7 | TRBV2 | NA | TRBD1 | CASSEATGAYEQYF | TGTGCCAGCAGTGAAGCGACAGGGGCATACGAGCAGTACTTC
TRBJ2-7 | TRBV28 | NA | NA | CASRGIYEQYF | TGTGCCAGCAGGGGGATCTACGAGCAGTACTTC
TRBJ1-1 | TRBV29-1 | few | TRBD1 | CSVPQGEDTEAFF | TGCAGCGTCCCACAGGGGGAGGACACTGAAGCTTTCTTT
TRBJ2-1 | TRBV28 | NA | NA | CATDRSSYNEQFF | TGTGCCACCGACAGGAGCTCCTACAATGAGCAGTTCTTC
TRBJ2-6 | TRBV4-2 | NA | NA | CASSQDGRTASGANVLTF | TGTGCCAGCAGCCAAGATGGGAGGACAGCCTCTGGGGCCAACGTCCTGACTTTC
TRBJ1-2 | TRBV28 | NA | TRBD1 | CASSFRGSTGTGNPSGYTF | TGTGCCAGCAGTTTTAGGGGGTCTACCGGGACAGGTAATCCCTCCGGCTACACCTTC
TRBJ2-7 | TRBV28 | once | TRBD1 | CASSLSLGQPWQYF | TGTGCCAGCAGTTTATCCTTGGGACAGCCTTGGCAGTACTTC
TRBJ2-2 | TRBV19 | NA | TRBD1 | CASTSGGDPANTGELFF | TGTGCCAGTACTTCAGGGGGCGACCCCGCGAACACCGGGGAGCTGTTTTTT
TRBJ2-1 | TRBV7-3 | NA | TRBD2 | CASSLGGSQQFF | TGTGCCAGCAGCTTAGGCGGGAGCCAGCAGTTCTTC
TRBJ1-2 | TRBV25-1 | NA | NA | CASSEFGEGNGYTF | TGTGCCAGCAGTGAATTCGGAGAGGGAAATGGCTACACCTTC
TRBJ2-1 | TRBV5-6 | once | NA | CASSTRDEQFF | TGTGCCAGCAGCACCCGGGATGAGCAGTTCTTC
TRBJ2-7 | TRBV28 | NA | NA | CASSLSAKRGQYF | TGTGCCAGCAGTTTATCGGCCAAACGGGGGCAGTACTTC
TRBJ2-1 | TRBV30 | NA | NA | CAWNQGSSYNEQFF | TGTGCCTGGAACCAGGGAAGCTCCTACAATGAGCAGTTCTTC
TRBJ2-3 | TRBV19 | NA | TRBD2 | CASSSSGSPGDTQYF | TGTGCCAGTAGTTCTAGCGGGAGTCCCGGAGATACGCAGTATTTT